The rows below give T cell receptor beta chains drawn from one sample of a study of radiotherapy plus CTLA-4 blockade in lung cancer. Clones were sequenced by immunoSEQ multiplex PCR, and TCRdb holds only the in-frame ones, with some missing. The sample has approximately 110,000 clones, approximately 77% seen once; the top ten hold roughly 3.3%. The sequences come from peripheral blood, collected from a patient treated with radiotherapy plus ipilimumab. The source of these receptors is a human donor with non-small cell lung cancer that progressed on radiotherapy plus ipilimumab. Some clones in this sample may be carry-over from other donors' samples. Each CDR3 is given with its conserved first and last residue. Fields, in order: D gene, J gene, clone size, V gene, CDR3 protein, CDR3 DNA. A D gene is named only where the DNA matches it firmly. Not every row has a clone size; where given, it reads once, few, many or a size class.

D: NA
J: TRBJ1-4
size: NA
V: TRBV7-6
CDR3: CASSPITRGEKLFF
DNA: TGTGCCAGCAGCCCCATAACCCGGGGGGAAAAACTGTTTTTT

D: TRBD2
J: TRBJ2-7
size: NA
V: TRBV7-2
CDR3: CASSLFIGLAAGDEQYF
DNA: TGTGCCAGCAGCTTATTTATCGGACTAGCGGCGGGGGACGAGCAGTACTTC

D: NA
J: TRBJ1-6
size: few
V: TRBV19
CDR3: CASSLQGFNSPLHF
DNA: TGTGCCAGTAGTTTACAGGGCTTTAATTCACCCCTCCACTTT

D: NA
J: TRBJ1-4
size: NA
V: TRBV2
CDR3: CASSEAGEKLFF
DNA: TGTGCCAGCAGTGAAGCTGGGGAAAAACTGTTTTTT

D: TRBD1
J: TRBJ2-5
size: NA
V: TRBV30
CDR3: CAWSQGALRFQETQYF
DNA: TGTGCCTGGAGCCAGGGGGCCCTCCGTTTCCAGGAGACCCAGTACTTC

D: TRBD2
J: TRBJ2-7
size: NA
V: TRBV7-2
CDR3: CASSPASGMPHEQYF
DNA: TGTGCCAGCAGCCCGGCTAGCGGGATGCCTCACGAGCAGTACTTC

D: NA
J: TRBJ1-1
size: NA
V: TRBV30
CDR3: CAWSGMGYTEAFF
DNA: TGTGCCTGGAGTGGGATGGGGTACACTGAAGCTTTCTTC

D: TRBD1
J: TRBJ2-1
size: NA
V: TRBV7-8
CDR3: CASSLRTGEYNEQFF
DNA: TGTGCCAGCAGCCTTCGGACAGGAGAATACAATGAGCAGTTCTTC

D: NA
J: TRBJ2-1
size: NA
V: TRBV11-2
CDR3: CASSLGTGAYNEQFF
DNA: TGTGCCAGCAGCTTAGGGACGGGGGCCTACAATGAGCAGTTCTTC

D: TRBD1
J: TRBJ1-1
size: once
V: TRBV7-6
CDR3: CASSLLQGPQTEAFF
DNA: TGTGCCAGCAGCCTGCTACAGGGGCCACAGACTGAAGCTTTCTTT

D: NA
J: TRBJ1-2
size: NA
V: TRBV9
CDR3: CASSVDTANYGYTF
DNA: TGTGCCAGCAGCGTAGATACGGCTAACTATGGCTACACCTTC

D: NA
J: TRBJ1-2
size: NA
V: TRBV6-5
CDR3: CASSYYFYGYTF
DNA: TGTGCCAGCAGTTACTATTTCTATGGCTACACCTTC

D: NA
J: TRBJ2-3
size: NA
V: TRBV7-3
CDR3: CASSFGGTDTQYF
DNA: TGTGCCAGCAGCTTTGGTGGCACAGATACGCAGTATTTT

D: NA
J: TRBJ1-1
size: NA
V: TRBV29-1
CDR3: CSVEVGARTAFF
DNA: TGCAGCGTTGAAGTCGGGGCTCGCACAGCTTTCTTT

D: NA
J: TRBJ1-5
size: NA
V: TRBV7-8
CDR3: CASSHWGGVPYSNQPQHF
DNA: TGTGCCAGCAGCCACTGGGGCGGGGTCCCTTATAGCAATCAGCCCCAGCATTTT

D: NA
J: TRBJ1-5
size: NA
V: TRBV6-6
CDR3: CASTRENQPQHF
DNA: TGTGCCAGCACTAGGGAGAATCAGCCCCAGCATTTT

D: NA
J: TRBJ1-5
size: NA
V: TRBV4-3
CDR3: CASSQVSGDRQPQHF
DNA: TGCGCCAGCAGCCAGGTCTCCGGGGACCGGCAGCCCCAGCATTTT

D: NA
J: TRBJ2-2
size: NA
V: TRBV2
CDR3: CASTQGWNTGELFF
DNA: TGTGCCAGCACGCAGGGCTGGAACACCGGGGAGCTGTTTTTT

D: NA
J: TRBJ1-1
size: NA
V: TRBV9
CDR3: CASSASIGNTEAFF
DNA: TGTGCCAGCAGCGCGTCCATAGGGAACACTGAAGCTTTCTTT

D: TRBD1
J: TRBJ1-2
size: NA
V: TRBV7-9
CDR3: CASSLRDRVEHGYTF
DNA: TGTGCCAGCAGCCTAAGGGACAGGGTAGAGCATGGCTACACCTTC

D: TRBD1
J: TRBJ1-5
size: NA
V: TRBV29-1
CDR3: CSVGAGTGGQPQHF
DNA: TGCAGCGTGGGGGCCGGGACAGGCGGTCAGCCCCAGCATTTT

D: NA
J: TRBJ2-2
size: NA
V: TRBV10-1
CDR3: CASSESPLVLAGELFF
DNA: TGCGCCAGCAGTGAGTCCCCACTAGTTCTCGCCGGGGAGCTGTTTTTT

D: NA
J: TRBJ2-1
size: NA
V: TRBV4-1
CDR3: CASSPGGLNEQFF
DNA: TGCGCCAGCAGCCCCGGGGGCCTAAATGAGCAGTTCTTC

D: TRBD1
J: TRBJ1-4
size: NA
V: TRBV7-2
CDR3: CASSYRTGPNEKLFF
DNA: TGTGCCAGCAGCTATCGGACAGGCCCTAATGAAAAACTGTTTTTT

D: NA
J: TRBJ1-2
size: NA
V: TRBV6-1
CDR3: CASSEGDTLYGYTF
DNA: TGTGCCAGCAGTGAAGGGGACACCCTCTATGGCTACACCTTC

D: NA
J: TRBJ1-4
size: NA
V: TRBV19
CDR3: CASRQGDTNEKLFF
DNA: TGTGCCAGTAGACAGGGCGACACTAATGAAAAACTGTTTTTT

D: NA
J: TRBJ1-4
size: NA
V: TRBV4-3
CDR3: CASSQDTLGNEKLFF
DNA: TGCGCCAGCAGCCAAGACACTCTAGGGAATGAAAAACTGTTTTTT

D: NA
J: TRBJ2-7
size: NA
V: TRBV5-8
CDR3: CASSLDRALYEQYF
DNA: TGTGCCAGCAGCTTGGACAGGGCCCTCTACGAGCAGTACTTC

D: TRBD1
J: TRBJ2-7
size: NA
V: TRBV30
CDR3: CAWSEGQGLDEQYF
DNA: TGTGCCTGGAGTGAGGGACAGGGCCTCGATGAGCAGTACTTC

D: NA
J: TRBJ2-7
size: NA
V: TRBV18
CDR3: CASSGAGDEQYF
DNA: TGTGCCAGCTCCGGGGCAGGGGACGAGCAGTACTTC

D: TRBD2
J: TRBJ2-5
size: NA
V: TRBV6-5
CDR3: CASSYQLRGGWETQYF
DNA: TGTGCCAGCAGCTACCAACTCCGGGGGGGGTGGGAGACCCAGTACTTC

D: NA
J: TRBJ1-6
size: NA
V: TRBV4-2
CDR3: CASSQRGPDIGFLDSPLHF
DNA: TGTGCCAGCAGCCAGAGAGGACCGGACATAGGTTTTCTCGATTCACCCCTCCACTTT

D: TRBD1
J: TRBJ2-7
size: NA
V: TRBV30
CDR3: CAWSTGTGVSYEQYF
DNA: TGTGCCTGGAGTACGGGGACAGGGGTCTCCTACGAGCAGTACTTC

D: NA
J: TRBJ1-1
size: NA
V: TRBV11-3
CDR3: CASSTTKTKQDNTEAFF
DNA: TGTGCCAGCAGCACTACAAAAACAAAGCAGGACAACACTGAAGCTTTCTTT

D: NA
J: TRBJ1-5
size: NA
V: TRBV7-2
CDR3: CASSLEMGQPQHF
DNA: TGTGCCAGCAGCTTAGAGATGGGCCAGCCCCAGCATTTT

D: TRBD1
J: TRBJ1-1
size: NA
V: TRBV5-1
CDR3: CASDPGQGNSVAFF
DNA: TGCGCCAGCGACCCCGGACAGGGGAATTCGGTAGCTTTCTTT

D: NA
J: TRBJ2-1
size: NA
V: TRBV6-5
CDR3: CASSYGVSINNEQFF
DNA: TGTGCCAGCAGTTACGGGGTCAGTATCAACAATGAGCAGTTCTTC

D: NA
J: TRBJ1-2
size: NA
V: TRBV11-2
CDR3: CASSLMAGRNYGYTF
DNA: TGTGCCAGCAGCTTAATGGCAGGCAGAAACTATGGCTACACCTTC

D: NA
J: TRBJ2-2
size: NA
V: TRBV18
CDR3: CASSLLSTLTAGELFF
DNA: TGTGCCAGCTCACTGCTTAGTACTCTAACGGCCGGGGAGCTGTTTTTT

D: TRBD2
J: TRBJ2-5
size: NA
V: TRBV5-1
CDR3: CASSISGGPLETQYF
DNA: TGCGCCAGCAGCATAAGCGGGGGGCCCTTGGAGACCCAGTACTTC

D: TRBD2
J: TRBJ2-1
size: NA
V: TRBV6-5
CDR3: CASSSHSGGAYNEQFF
DNA: TGTGCCAGCAGTTCCCATAGCGGGGGGGCGTACAATGAGCAGTTCTTC

D: NA
J: TRBJ2-7
size: NA
V: TRBV2
CDR3: CASNRLEGTYEQYF
DNA: TGTGCCAGCAACAGACTAGAGGGGACTTACGAGCAGTACTTC

D: NA
J: TRBJ2-7
size: NA
V: TRBV5-1
CDR3: CASSLARGSYEQYF
DNA: TGCGCCAGCAGCTTGGCCAGGGGCTCCTACGAGCAGTACTTC

D: TRBD1
J: TRBJ2-6
size: few
V: TRBV2
CDR3: CASRAGTGMTGANVLTF
DNA: TGTGCCAGCAGAGCCGGGACAGGGATGACTGGGGCCAACGTCCTGACTTTC

D: NA
J: TRBJ2-5
size: NA
V: TRBV7-2
CDR3: CASSKRRYQETQYF
DNA: TGTGCCAGCAGCAAACGACGGTACCAAGAGACCCAGTACTTC

D: TRBD1
J: TRBJ1-2
size: NA
V: TRBV5-1
CDR3: CASSAGQHYGYTF
DNA: TGCGCCAGCAGCGCGGGACAGCACTATGGCTACACCTTC

D: TRBD1
J: TRBJ1-1
size: NA
V: TRBV5-1
CDR3: CASSLGQGMNTEAFF
DNA: TGCGCCAGCAGCTTGGGACAGGGGATGAACACTGAAGCTTTCTTT

D: NA
J: TRBJ2-3
size: NA
V: TRBV18
CDR3: CASSLNRLSTDTQYF
DNA: TGTGCCAGCTCACTTAACCGCCTGAGCACAGATACGCAGTATTTT

D: TRBD2
J: TRBJ2-1
size: once
V: TRBV11-2
CDR3: CASSALAGAYNEQFF
DNA: TGTGCCAGCAGCGCCTTAGCGGGGGCGTACAATGAGCAGTTCTTC

D: NA
J: TRBJ1-1
size: few
V: TRBV10-3
CDR3: CAIKPAEDGEAFF
DNA: TGTGCCATCAAGCCCGCCGAGGACGGTGAAGCTTTCTTT

D: NA
J: TRBJ2-7
size: NA
V: TRBV2
CDR3: CASSTGRPGEQYF
DNA: TGTGCCAGCAGTACCGGACGGCCTGGCGAGCAGTACTTC

D: NA
J: TRBJ2-7
size: once
V: TRBV6-1
CDR3: CASSDAIRGSYEQYF
DNA: TGTGCCAGCAGTGATGCAATCAGGGGTTCCTACGAGCAGTACTTC